The TCR beta chain described here comes from a study of CD8 T cells in ankylosing spondylitis. This clonotype was counted many times. The CDR3 is 13 amino acids. Trimming cost V 4 bases and J 6 bases; bases outside gene matches: 2. Germline assignment: CDR1 MDHEN and CDR2 SYDVKM. TCRdb reprocessed the 5' RACE reads with MiXCR, giving one entry per CDR3 protein. The sample gives about 160,000 distinct CDR3 sequences, 15% to 20% of which show up once; 7.8% is in the top ten. Sequenced: blood, either unsorted or a sorted T cell fraction (not recorded which). The chain uses TRBV28 and TRBJ2-1, with 8 bases that match TRBD1. The clonotype originates from a male donor with ankylosing spondylitis or in good health (not recorded which). CDR3 in DNA: TGTGCCAGCAGTTGGACAGGGACCAATGAGCAGTTCTTC. The encoded protein is CASSWTGTNEQFF.